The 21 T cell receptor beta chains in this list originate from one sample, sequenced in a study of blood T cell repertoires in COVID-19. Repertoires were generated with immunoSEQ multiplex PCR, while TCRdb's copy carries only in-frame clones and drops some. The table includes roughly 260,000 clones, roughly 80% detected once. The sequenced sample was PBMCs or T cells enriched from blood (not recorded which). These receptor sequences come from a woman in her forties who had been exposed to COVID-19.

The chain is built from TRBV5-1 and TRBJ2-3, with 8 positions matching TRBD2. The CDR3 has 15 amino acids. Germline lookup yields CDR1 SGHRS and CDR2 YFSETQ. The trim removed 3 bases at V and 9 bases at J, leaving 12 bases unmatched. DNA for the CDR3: TGCGCCAGCAGCTCAAACCGGGGGGGATACGGCACGCAGTATTTT. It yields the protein CASSSNRGGYGTQYF.

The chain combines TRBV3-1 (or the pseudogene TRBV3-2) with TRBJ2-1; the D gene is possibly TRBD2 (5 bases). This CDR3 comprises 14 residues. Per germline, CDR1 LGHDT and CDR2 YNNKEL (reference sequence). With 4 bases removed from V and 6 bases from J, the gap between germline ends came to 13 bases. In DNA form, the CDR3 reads TGTGCCAGCAGCCTCAGCGGAGGTAGCAATGAGCAGTTCTTC. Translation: CASSLSGGSNEQFF.

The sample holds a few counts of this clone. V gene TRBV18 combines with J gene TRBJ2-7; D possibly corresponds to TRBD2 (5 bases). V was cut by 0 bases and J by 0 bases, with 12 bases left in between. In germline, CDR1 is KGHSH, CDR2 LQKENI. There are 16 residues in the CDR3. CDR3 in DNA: TGTGCCAGCTCACCACCTCGGGGAAGTCCCTCCTACGAGCAGTACTTC. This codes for CASSPPRGSPSYEQYF.

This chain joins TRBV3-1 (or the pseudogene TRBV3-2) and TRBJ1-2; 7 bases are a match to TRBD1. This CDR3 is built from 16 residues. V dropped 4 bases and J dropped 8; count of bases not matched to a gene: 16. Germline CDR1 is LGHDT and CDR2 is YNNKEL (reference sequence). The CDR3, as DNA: TGTGCCAGCAGCCCATATTCTACAGGGGATGCTAGGGGCTACACCTTC. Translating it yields CASSPYSTGDARGYTF.

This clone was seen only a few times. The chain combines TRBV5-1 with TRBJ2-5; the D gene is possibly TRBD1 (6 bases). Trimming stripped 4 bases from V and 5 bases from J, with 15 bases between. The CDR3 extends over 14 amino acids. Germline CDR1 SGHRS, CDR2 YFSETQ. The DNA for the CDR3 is TGCGCCAGCAGCACGGGACACCTCGGGGAGACCCAGTACTTC. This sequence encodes CASSTGHLGETQYF.

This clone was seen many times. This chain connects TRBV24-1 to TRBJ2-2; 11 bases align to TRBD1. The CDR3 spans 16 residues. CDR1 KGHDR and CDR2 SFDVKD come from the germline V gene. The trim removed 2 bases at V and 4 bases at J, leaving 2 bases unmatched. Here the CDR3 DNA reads TGTGCCACCAGTGATTGGGGACAGGGGGTCACCGGGGAGCTGTTTTTT. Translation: CATSDWGQGVTGELFF.

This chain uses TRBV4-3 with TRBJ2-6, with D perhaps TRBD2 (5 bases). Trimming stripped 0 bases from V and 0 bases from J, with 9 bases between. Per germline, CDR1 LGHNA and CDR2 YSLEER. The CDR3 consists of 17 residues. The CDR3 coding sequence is TGCGCCAGCAGCCAAGAGGACTCGAGCTCTGGGGCCAACGTCCTGACTTTC. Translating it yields CASSQEDSSSGANVLTF.

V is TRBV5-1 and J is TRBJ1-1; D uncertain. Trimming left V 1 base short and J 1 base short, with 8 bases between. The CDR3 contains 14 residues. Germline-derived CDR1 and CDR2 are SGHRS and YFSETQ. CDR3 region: CASSLHNGNTEAFF. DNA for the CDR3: TGCGCCAGCAGCTTGCACAATGGGAACACTGAAGCTTTCTTT. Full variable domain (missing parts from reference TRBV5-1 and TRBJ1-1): KAGVTQTPRYLIKTRGQQVTLSCSPISGHRSVSWYQQTPGQGLQFLFEYFSETQRNKGNFPGRFSGRQFSNSRSEMNVSTLELGDSALYLCASSLHNGNTEAFFGQGTRLTVV.

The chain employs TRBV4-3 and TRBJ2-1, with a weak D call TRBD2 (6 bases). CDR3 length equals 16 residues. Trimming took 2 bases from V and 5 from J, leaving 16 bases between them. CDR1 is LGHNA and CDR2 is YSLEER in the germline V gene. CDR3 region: CASSQMAGGNHNEQFF. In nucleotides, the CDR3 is TGCGCCAGCAGCCAAATGGCCGGGGGAAATCACAATGAGCAGTTCTTC.

The CDR3 region is CASSGSRFGYEKLFF. The DNA of the CDR3 is TGTGCCAGTAGTGGTAGTCGGTTCGGTTACGAAAAACTGTTTTTT. The V and J genes are TRBV19 and TRBJ1-4; D remains ambiguous. Germline CDR1 is LNHDA and CDR2 is SQIVND (reference sequence). V was clipped by 5 bases and J by 8 bases, with 18 bases between them. The CDR3 contains 15 residues.

The CDR3, as DNA: TGTGCCAGTAGTATAGATTCGGGGGGCAGGGGGCAACCCCAGCATTTT. This translates into CASSIDSGGRGQPQHF. The V call is TRBV19, the J call TRBJ1-5; 8 positions match TRBD1. With V trimmed by 0 bases and J by 10 bases, 11 bases remained unmatched. The CDR3 totals 16 residues. Looked up from germline, CDR1 is LNHDA and CDR2 is SQIVND (reference sequence).

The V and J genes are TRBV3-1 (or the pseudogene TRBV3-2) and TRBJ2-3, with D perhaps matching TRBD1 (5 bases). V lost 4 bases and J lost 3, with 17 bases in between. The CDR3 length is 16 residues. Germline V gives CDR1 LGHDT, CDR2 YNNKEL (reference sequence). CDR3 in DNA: TGTGCCAGCAGCCCCCTCGTTCACAGGCCTACAGATACGCAGTATTTT. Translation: CASSPLVHRPTDTQYF.

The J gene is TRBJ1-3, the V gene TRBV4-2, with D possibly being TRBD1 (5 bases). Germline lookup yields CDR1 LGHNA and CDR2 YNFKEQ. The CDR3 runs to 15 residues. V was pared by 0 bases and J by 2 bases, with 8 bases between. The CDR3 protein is CASSQEGRAGNTIYF. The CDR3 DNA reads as TGTGCCAGCAGCCAAGAGGGCAGGGCTGGAAACACCATATATTTT.

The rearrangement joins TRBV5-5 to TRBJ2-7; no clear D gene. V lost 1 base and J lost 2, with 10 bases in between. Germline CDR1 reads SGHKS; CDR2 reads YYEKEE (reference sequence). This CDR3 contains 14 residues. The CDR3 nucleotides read TGTGCCAGCAGCTTGTCTCCTGAGACCTACGAGCAGTACTTC. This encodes CASSLSPETYEQYF.

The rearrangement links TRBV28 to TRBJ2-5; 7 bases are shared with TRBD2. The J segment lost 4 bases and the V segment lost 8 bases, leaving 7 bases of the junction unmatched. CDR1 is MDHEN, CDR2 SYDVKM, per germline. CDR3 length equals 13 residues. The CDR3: CASGGGGSETQYF. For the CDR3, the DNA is TGTGCCAGCGGTGGGGGGGGATCAGAGACCCAGTACTTC.

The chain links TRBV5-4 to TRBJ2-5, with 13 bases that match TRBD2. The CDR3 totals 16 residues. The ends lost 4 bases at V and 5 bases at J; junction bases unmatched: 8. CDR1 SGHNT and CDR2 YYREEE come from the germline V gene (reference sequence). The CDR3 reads CASSTAGTSGAETQYF. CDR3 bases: TGTGCCAGCAGCACGGCCGGGACTAGCGGGGCCGAGACCCAGTACTTC.

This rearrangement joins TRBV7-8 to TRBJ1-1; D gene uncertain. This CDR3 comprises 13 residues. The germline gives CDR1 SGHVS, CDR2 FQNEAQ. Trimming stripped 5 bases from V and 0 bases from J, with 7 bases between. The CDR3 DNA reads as TGTGCCAGCAGCCGAGACTTGAACACTGAAGCTTTCTTT. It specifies CASSRDLNTEAFF.

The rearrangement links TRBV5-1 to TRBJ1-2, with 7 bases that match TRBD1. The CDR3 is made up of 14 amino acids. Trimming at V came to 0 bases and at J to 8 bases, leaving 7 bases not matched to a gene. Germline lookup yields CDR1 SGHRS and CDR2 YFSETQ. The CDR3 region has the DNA TGCGCCAGCAGCTTGGCCCTGTCAGGGGGGGGCTACACCTTC. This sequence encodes CASSLALSGGGYTF.

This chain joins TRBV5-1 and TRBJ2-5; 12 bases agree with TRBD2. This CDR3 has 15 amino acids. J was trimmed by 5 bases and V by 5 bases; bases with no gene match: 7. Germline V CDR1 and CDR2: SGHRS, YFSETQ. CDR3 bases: TGCGCCAGCAGAGCTAGCGGGGGGGCAATGGAGACCCAGTACTTC. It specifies CASRASGGAMETQYF.

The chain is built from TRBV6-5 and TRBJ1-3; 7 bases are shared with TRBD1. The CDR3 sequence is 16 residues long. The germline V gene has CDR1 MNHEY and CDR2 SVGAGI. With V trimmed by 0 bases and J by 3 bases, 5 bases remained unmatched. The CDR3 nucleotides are TGTGCCAGCAGTTACTCGACAGGGTACGGTGGAAACACCATATATTTT. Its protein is CASSYSTGYGGNTIYF.

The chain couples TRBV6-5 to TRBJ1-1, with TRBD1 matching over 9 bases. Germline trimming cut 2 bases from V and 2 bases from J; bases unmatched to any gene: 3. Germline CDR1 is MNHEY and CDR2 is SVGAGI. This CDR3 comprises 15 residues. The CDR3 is CASSYMTGGNTEAFF. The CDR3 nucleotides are TGTGCCAGCAGTTACATGACAGGGGGTAACACTGAAGCTTTCTTT.